A selection of T cell receptor beta chains follows, all from one sample in a study of identical twins. TCRdb re-derived calls from the 5' RACE reads in MiXCR, one entry per CDR3 protein. The data contain about 530,000 distinct CDR3 sequences, roughly 15% of them singletons. This sample also belongs to another study, concerning yellow fever vaccine responses in identical twins.

Sequenced material: CD4+ T cells sorted from blood. Receptors originate from a woman under 30 in good health. The CDR3 runs from the conserved cysteine through the conserved F or W. Each record gives: J gene, D gene, clone size, V gene, CDR3 length, CDR3 protein, CDR3 DNA. D genes are given only for firm matches. Only part of the rows carry a size: once, few, many, or a class if the clone is expanded.

J: TRBJ2-3
D: NA
size: few
V: TRBV7-2
length: 14
CDR3: CASSLGWSSDTQYF
DNA: TGTGCCAGCAGCTTAGGCTGGAGTTCAGATACGCAGTATTTT

J: TRBJ2-1
D: TRBD1
size: NA
V: TRBV5-1
length: 15
CDR3: CASSSGGTGGVEQFF
DNA: TGCGCCAGCAGCTCCGGCGGGACAGGAGGTGTTGAGCAGTTCTTC

J: TRBJ1-1
D: NA
size: NA
V: TRBV11-2
length: 17
CDR3: CASSPASWTVMNTEAFF
DNA: TGTGCCAGCAGCCCAGCGAGTTGGACAGTTATGAACACTGAAGCTTTCTTT

J: TRBJ1-1
D: NA
size: NA
V: TRBV2
length: 11
CDR3: CASVKNTEAFF
DNA: TGTGCCAGCGTTAAGAACACTGAAGCTTTCTTT

J: TRBJ2-5
D: TRBD1
size: NA
V: TRBV29-1
length: 14
CDR3: CSVLRQGRGETQYF
DNA: TGCAGCGTTTTAAGACAGGGGCGGGGAGAGACCCAGTACTTC

J: TRBJ2-7
D: TRBD2
size: few
V: TRBV15
length: 16
CDR3: CATSRGSGGDAYEQYF
DNA: TGTGCCACCAGCAGAGGGTCCGGGGGGGATGCATACGAGCAGTACTTC

J: TRBJ1-2
D: TRBD1
size: few
V: TRBV14
length: 15
CDR3: CASSAGQGGNYGYTF
DNA: TGTGCCAGCAGCGCGGGACAGGGGGGTAACTATGGCTACACCTTC

J: TRBJ2-3
D: TRBD2
size: few
V: TRBV10-1
length: 16
CDR3: CASSDPGLAGKDTQYF
DNA: TGCGCCAGCAGTGACCCAGGACTAGCGGGAAAAGATACGCAGTATTTT

J: TRBJ1-1
D: NA
size: many
V: TRBV5-1
length: 13
CDR3: CASNQQGGTEAFF
DNA: TGCGCCAGCAACCAGCAGGGAGGAACTGAAGCTTTCTTT

J: TRBJ2-3
D: TRBD2
size: few
V: TRBV6-1
length: 15
CDR3: CASSQPGLATDTQYF
DNA: TGTGCCAGCAGTCAACCGGGACTAGCGACAGATACGCAGTATTTT

J: TRBJ2-7
D: NA
size: NA
V: TRBV28
length: 14
CDR3: CASSPGTHSYDQYF
DNA: TGTGCCAGCAGTCCGGGGACGCACTCCTACGATCAGTACTTC

J: TRBJ2-7
D: TRBD2
size: once
V: TRBV11-2
length: 12
CDR3: CASSPRGGEQYF
DNA: TGTGCCAGCAGCCCCCGCGGGGGAGAGCAGTACTTC

J: TRBJ2-6
D: NA
size: many
V: TRBV20-1
length: 15
CDR3: CSARDRGTGANVLTF
DNA: TGCAGTGCTAGAGATCGTGGAACTGGGGCCAACGTCCTGACTTTC

J: TRBJ2-3
D: NA
size: few
V: TRBV19
length: 12
CDR3: CASPSGADTQYF
DNA: TGTGCCAGTCCCTCGGGGGCAGATACGCAGTATTTT

J: TRBJ1-6
D: NA
size: NA
V: TRBV12-3/TRBV12-4
length: 13
CDR3: CASTGISFSPLHF
DNA: TGTGCCAGCACCGGGATAAGTTTTTCACCCCTCCACTTT

J: TRBJ2-1
D: NA
size: few
V: TRBV5-1
length: 14
CDR3: CASSLGQVNNEQFF
DNA: TGCGCCAGCAGCTTGGGACAGGTTAACAATGAGCAGTTCTTC

J: TRBJ1-5
D: NA
size: few
V: TRBV28
length: 14
CDR3: CASSSPQTWRAQHF
DNA: TGTGCCAGCAGTTCCCCTCAGACCTGGAGAGCCCAGCATTTT

J: TRBJ1-1
D: NA
size: NA
V: TRBV9
length: 16
CDR3: CASSLVTGLKNTEAFF
DNA: TGTGCCAGCAGCCTTGTCACAGGGTTGAAAAACACTGAAGCTTTCTTT

J: TRBJ1-2
D: NA
size: many
V: TRBV7-8
length: 14
CDR3: CASSYFGLNYGYTF
DNA: TGTGCCAGCAGCTACTTCGGGCTTAACTATGGCTACACCTTC

J: TRBJ2-3
D: NA
size: NA
V: TRBV10-1
length: 16
CDR3: CASSRLPGLSTDTQYF
DNA: TGCGCCAGCAGTCGTCTACCGGGACTTAGCACAGATACGCAGTATTTT

J: TRBJ2-1
D: NA
size: NA
V: TRBV10-3
length: 15
CDR3: CAISAFSGTGDEQFF
DNA: TGTGCCATCAGCGCCTTCAGCGGTACTGGGGATGAGCAGTTCTTC

J: TRBJ2-1
D: NA
size: few
V: TRBV5-1
length: 15
CDR3: CASSLSLPGFNEQFF
DNA: TGCGCCAGCAGCTTGTCTCTGCCTGGGTTCAATGAGCAGTTCTTC

J: TRBJ2-1
D: NA
size: NA
V: TRBV15
length: 13
CDR3: CATSRSSGAEQFF
DNA: TGTGCCACCAGCAGATCCTCAGGTGCTGAGCAGTTCTTC

J: TRBJ2-2
D: NA
size: NA
V: TRBV5-1
length: 17
CDR3: CASSLSVVIGDTGELFF
DNA: TGCGCCAGCAGCTTGTCGGTAGTCATTGGGGACACCGGGGAGCTGTTTTTT

J: TRBJ2-3
D: TRBD2
size: many
V: TRBV12-3/TRBV12-4
length: 14
CDR3: CASRERGWADTQYF
DNA: TGTGCCAGCAGAGAGCGGGGTTGGGCAGATACGCAGTATTTT

J: TRBJ2-3
D: NA
size: few
V: TRBV20-1
length: 14
CDR3: CSARPHGATDTQYF
DNA: TGCAGTGCTAGGCCCCATGGAGCTACAGATACGCAGTATTTT

J: TRBJ1-2
D: TRBD1
size: few
V: TRBV4-2
length: 14
CDR3: CASSQDRVAEGYTF
DNA: TGTGCCAGCAGCCAGGACAGGGTAGCAGAGGGCTACACCTTC

J: TRBJ2-3
D: NA
size: few
V: TRBV3-1
length: 13
CDR3: CASSPTVWDTQYF
DNA: TGTGCCAGCAGCCCAACAGTGTGGGATACGCAGTATTTT

J: TRBJ2-7
D: NA
size: NA
V: TRBV20-1
length: 15
CDR3: CSARANGQASYEQYF
DNA: TGCAGTGCTAGAGCGAATGGACAAGCTTCCTACGAGCAGTACTTC